This TCR beta chain was obtained from a study of blood T cell repertoires in COVID-19. On the study more broadly: Acute and convalescent COVID-19 specimens originated in the United States, Italy and Spain. PBMCs, B-cell-depleted T cells, or T cells provided the cDNA or gDNA that made up the material.

Germline V lookup: CDR1 LNHNV, CDR2 YYDKDF (reference sequence). The CDR3 totals 17 residues. J gave up 7 bases and V 2 bases, and 11 bases lay outside the gene matches. Produced via immunoSEQ multiplex PCR; TCRdb's table is partial and in-frame only. The sample carries a few hundred thousand clones, nearly 90% recorded once. The sequenced sample was peripheral blood. This receptor was obtained from a woman between 55 and 75 years old with COVID-19, enrolled during active disease. The V call is TRBV15, the J call TRBJ1-5, with 10 bases that match TRBD1. The CDR3, as DNA: TGTGCCACCAGCAGACCTCCGGGACAGGGGACGGGGCAGCCCCAGCATTTT. Protein sequence: CATSRPPGQGTGQPQHF.